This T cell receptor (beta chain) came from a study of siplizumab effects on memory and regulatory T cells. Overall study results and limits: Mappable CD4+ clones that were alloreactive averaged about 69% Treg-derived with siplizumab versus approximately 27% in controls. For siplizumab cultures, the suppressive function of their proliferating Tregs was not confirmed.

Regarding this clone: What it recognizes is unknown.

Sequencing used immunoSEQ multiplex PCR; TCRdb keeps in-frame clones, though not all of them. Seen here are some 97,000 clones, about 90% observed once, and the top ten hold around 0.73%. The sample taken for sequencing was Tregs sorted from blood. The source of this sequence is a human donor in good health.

The CDR3 loop is CASSPLERADQPQHF. For the CDR3, the DNA is TGTGCCAGTAGTCCCCTAGAGAGGGCGGATCAGCCCCAGCATTTT. V usage is TRBV19 and J usage is TRBJ1-5; no definite D call. The CDR3 totals 15 residues. The germline V and J ends were trimmed by 5 bases and 5 bases, with 16 bases remaining between them. Germline V gene data show CDR1 as LNHDA and CDR2 as SQIVND (reference sequence).